One and the same sample provided the 16 T cell receptor beta chains below, sequenced in a study of preoperative IRX-2 immunotherapy in early breast cancer. The treatment here: preoperative locoregional IRX-2 cytokine immunotherapy. Sequencing used immunoSEQ multiplex PCR; TCRdb keeps in-frame clones, though not all of them. The sample carries fewer than 6,500 clones, almost 75% recorded once. Sequencing used tumor tissue, obtained before IRX-2 immunotherapy. These receptors originate from a human donor with breast cancer.

This clone is judged large. V usage is TRBV11-3 and J usage is TRBJ1-3; TRBD1 might be the D (5 bases). Germline CDR1 is SGHNT and CDR2 is YENEEA. V was pared by 4 bases and J by 0 bases, with 16 bases between. The CDR3 has 17 amino acids. Written as DNA, the CDR3 is TGTGCCAGCAGCTCCGGGGGAGGACGGTACTCTGGAAACACCATATATTTT. It is translated as CASSSGGGRYSGNTIYF.

This clone was counted between two and nine times. The chain has TRBV11-3 and TRBJ2-7; D may correspond to TRBD1 or TRBD2 (5 bases each). V was trimmed by 4 bases and J by 5 bases, leaving 21 bases between them. Germline CDR1 reads SGHNT; CDR2 reads YENEEA. The length of the CDR3 is 16 residues. The CDR3 region is CASSSNWGRPTDEQYF. The CDR3 DNA sequence: TGTGCCAGCAGCTCTAATTGGGGACGACCTACCGACGAGCAGTACTTC. Variable domain in full (rest from reference TRBV11-3 and TRBJ2-7): EAGVVQSPRYKIIEKKQPVAFWCNPISGHNTLYWYLQNLGQGPELLIRYENEEAVDDSQLPKDRFSAERLKGVDSTLKIQPAELGDSAVYLCASSSNWGRPTDEQYFGPGTRLTVT.

The J gene is TRBJ2-3, the V gene TRBV7-7; D not certain. In germline, CDR1 is SSHAT, CDR2 FNYEAQ (reference sequence). The CDR3 is 15 amino acids. Deletions cut 2 bases from V and 5 bases from J, with 14 bases between. The CDR3 loop reads CASSLSTAVGDTQYF. CDR3 sequence (DNA): TGTGCCAGCAGCTTAAGCACTGCCGTGGGAGATACGCAGTATTTT.

In its sample, this clone was seen a few times. CDR3 sequence (DNA): TGTGCCAGCAGGGACGGATTTAACTATGGCTACACCTTC. Amino acids: CASRDGFNYGYTF. The chain employs TRBV6-8 and TRBJ1-2; no reliable D call. The V gene lost 6 bases and the J gene lost 1 base, with 9 bases spanning the gap. The CDR3 runs to 13 residues. Germline V gives CDR1 MNHGY, CDR2 SAAAGT.

J is TRBJ2-2 and V is TRBV6-4; D may match TRBD1 or TRBD2 (5 bases each). The CDR3 covers 16 residues. V was shortened by 5 bases and J by 5 bases, with 18 bases between the two germline ends. Germline CDR1 MRHNA, CDR2 SNTAGT. The CDR3 DNA reads TGTGCCAGCAGTTATTCCGGGACCGTCAGAACCGGGGAGCTGTTTTTT. Translating gives CASSYSGTVRTGELFF.

This chain uses TRBV19 with TRBJ2-1; TRBD2 matches 8 bases. From germline, CDR1 is LNHDA and CDR2 SQIVND (reference sequence). Germline trimming cut 7 bases from V and 8 bases from J; bases unmatched to any gene: 7. The CDR3 has 13 amino acids. The DNA of the CDR3 is TGTGCCAGTAAGCAAGGCGGGAGGTATGAGCAGTTCTTC. This sequence encodes CASKQGGRYEQFF. The whole variable domain, remainder taken from reference TRBV19 and TRBJ2-1, is DGGITQSPKYLFRKEGQNVTLSCEQNLNHDAMYWYRQDPGQGLRLIYYSQIVNDFQKGDIAEGYSVSREKKESFPLTVTSAQKNPTAFYLCASKQGGRYEQFFGPGTRLTVL.

This chain uses TRBV5-1 with TRBJ2-1; TRBD2 agrees at 10 bases. The CDR3 is 14 residues long. Germline CDR1 reads SGHRS; CDR2 reads YFSETQ. Trimming took 6 bases from V and 3 from J; bases not matched to a gene: 3. CDR3 residues: CASNVAGGYNEQFF. Here the CDR3 DNA reads TGCGCCAGCAACGTAGCGGGAGGCTACAATGAGCAGTTCTTC.

The V gene is TRBV14, the J gene TRBJ1-3; maybe TRBD1 (6 bases). CDR1 and CDR2 (germline): SGHDN, FVKESK. V was clipped by 2 bases and J by 4 bases, with 9 bases between them. The CDR3 is made up of 14 amino acids. As DNA, the CDR3 is TGTGCCAGCAGCCAACCTACAGGGGGAAACACCATATATTTT. It translates to CASSQPTGGNTIYF.

The gene calls are TRBV11-3 and TRBJ2-2, with 8 bases lining up with TRBD1. V lost 5 bases and J lost 2; bases outside the gene matches: 10. Germline CDR1 reads SGHNT; CDR2 reads YENEEA. The CDR3 runs 17 residues. The chain's CDR3 is CASSHPAGGLNTGELFF. DNA for the CDR3: TGTGCCAGCAGCCACCCCGCAGGGGGCCTAAACACCGGGGAGCTGTTTTTT. Looking up the rest from reference TRBV11-3 and TRBJ2-2 gives the full variable domain: EAGVVQSPRYKIIEKKQPVAFWCNPISGHNTLYWYLQNLGQGPELLIRYENEEAVDDSQLPKDRFSAERLKGVDSTLKIQPAELGDSAVYLCASSHPAGGLNTGELFFGEGSRLTVL.

This clone appeared a single time. This chain links TRBV11-3 with TRBJ1-2; D may be TRBD1 (5 bases). The CDR3 has 14 amino acids. V was pared by 2 bases and J by 4 bases, with 11 bases between. Germline CDR1 and CDR2: SGHNT and YENEEA. CDR3 bases: TGTGCCAGCAGCTTACCAGGGATCGTCTATGGCTACACCTTC. Translating it yields CASSLPGIVYGYTF.

This clone appeared a few times. In DNA, the CDR3 is TGTGCCAGCAGCTTGGACAGGGCGTCTCCGCCCCAGCATTTT. Translating gives CASSLDRASPPQHF. The rearrangement uses TRBV11-3 and TRBJ1-5; 8 nucleotides align to TRBD1. The ends lost 3 bases at V and 9 bases at J; junction bases unmatched: 7. Per germline, CDR1 SGHNT and CDR2 YENEEA. The length of the CDR3 is 14 residues.

The V gene is TRBV28, the J gene TRBJ2-1, with 11 bases identical to TRBD2. The germline V gene has CDR1 MDHEN and CDR2 SYDVKM. The CDR3 covers 16 residues. J gave up 4 bases and V 3 bases, and 5 bases lay outside the gene matches. The CDR3 DNA reads as TGTGCCAGCAGTTTGTCCCTAGCGGGAGGTTACAATGAGCAGTTCTTC. It codes for CASSLSLAGGYNEQFF.

The V call is TRBV28, the J call TRBJ2-7; maybe TRBD1 (5 bases). In germline, CDR1 is MDHEN, CDR2 SYDVKM. The ends were cut back, 5 bases at V and 4 bases at J, with 18 bases in the middle. The CDR3 is 15 residues long. CDR3 coding DNA: TGTGCCAGCAGTGGGGCGGTAGGGCAGAGGTACGAGCAGTACTTC. Encoded protein: CASSGAVGQRYEQYF.

The chain recombines TRBV29-1 with TRBJ2-2; D may correspond to TRBD1 or TRBD2 (5 bases each). Per the germline V gene, CDR1 is SQVTM and CDR2 is ANQGSEA. The length of the CDR3 is 14 residues. V was pared by 3 bases and J by 6 bases, with 14 bases between. CDR3 DNA: TGCAGCGTTGAGAAGGGGAGCCTCCCCGGGGAGCTGTTTTTT. Translation: CSVEKGSLPGELFF.

The V call is TRBV30, the J call TRBJ2-3; 10 bases match TRBD1. With V trimmed by 3 bases and J by 2 bases, 5 bases remained unmatched. Germline CDR1 GTSNPN, CDR2 SVGIG (reference sequence). The CDR3 is 15 residues long. In DNA, the CDR3 is TGTGCCTGGAGGCCGGACAGGGGGTCCACAGATACGCAGTATTTT. This sequence encodes CAWRPDRGSTDTQYF.

The gene calls are TRBV28 and TRBJ1-2; D perhaps matches TRBD1 (5 bases). Germline loops: CDR1 MDHEN, CDR2 SYDVKM. V lost 7 bases to trimming and J lost 4 bases, with 16 bases between them. This CDR3 region has 14 residues. The DNA for the CDR3 is TGTGCCAGCACCTCCCGGGGGGAGGGCTATGGCTACACCTTC. This encodes CASTSRGEGYGYTF.